What follows are 9 T cell receptor beta chains derived from one specimen sequenced in a study of T cell responses to AZD1222 COVID-19 vaccine. TCRdb keeps only in-frame clones here, not all; method: immunoSEQ multiplex PCR. The data contain about 49,000 clones, approximately 80% of them singletons. The sequenced sample was peripheral blood, obtained on day 0 of AZD1222 vaccination. Receptors were obtained from an adult in good health.

The V and J genes are TRBV19 and TRBJ2-1, with 9 bases that match TRBD1. CDR3 length: 14 amino acids. Trimming took 4 bases from V and 2 from J; bases not matched to a gene: 0. Per germline, CDR1 LNHDA and CDR2 SQIVND (reference sequence). CDR3 nucleotide sequence: TGTGCCAGTAGTAGACAGGGGGCCTACAATGAGCAGTTCTTC. Translating it yields CASSRQGAYNEQFF.

The V gene is TRBV19, the J gene TRBJ1-5, with 9 bases lining up with TRBD1. V gave up 6 bases and J gave up 3 bases; unmatched junction bases: 3. The CDR3 spans 14 residues. Germline V gene data show CDR1 as LNHDA and CDR2 as SQIVND (reference sequence). The CDR3 loop reads CASRGQGPNQPQHF. Written as DNA, the CDR3 is TGTGCCAGTAGGGGACAGGGACCCAATCAGCCCCAGCATTTT.

The chain carries TRBV4-1 and TRBJ2-5; 7 positions match TRBD2. The germline CDR1 and CDR2 sequences are MGHRA and YSYEKL. The CDR3 is made up of 17 amino acids. After removal of 0 bases from V and 1 base from J, the junction contained 8 bases not matched to a gene. The CDR3 nucleotides are TGCGCCAGCAGCCAAGATCCGCCGAGCGGGGCCCAAGAGACCCAGTACTTC. This encodes CASSQDPPSGAQETQYF.

This clone was recorded once. The chain is built from TRBV19 and TRBJ2-2, with 13 positions matching TRBD2. The V gene end was trimmed by 5 bases and the J gene end by 2 bases; junction bases not matched to a gene: 8. Germline-derived CDR1 and CDR2 are LNHDA and SQIVND (reference sequence). The CDR3 is 18 amino acids. Written as DNA, the CDR3 is TGTGCCAGTAGTCCGCGACTAGCGGGGGGCCCAAACACCGGGGAGCTGTTTTTT. It specifies CASSPRLAGGPNTGELFF.

The J gene is TRBJ1-1, the V gene TRBV5-4; no clear D. From germline, CDR1 is SGHNT and CDR2 YYREEE (reference sequence). With 0 bases removed from V and 2 bases from J, the gap between germline ends came to 8 bases. CDR3 length: 14 residues. The CDR3 region has the DNA TGTGCCAGCAGCTTGGTTACAGTTAACACTGAAGCTTTCTTT. Protein: CASSLVTVNTEAFF.

V usage is TRBV6-4 and J usage is TRBJ2-7; 16 bases are a match to TRBD2. Per germline, CDR1 MRHNA and CDR2 SNTAGT. V lost 7 bases, J lost 6 bases, and 6 bases stayed unmatched. The CDR3 spans 15 residues. The CDR3 DNA sequence: TGTGCCAGCACCGGGACTAGCGGGAGGGAAATCGAGCAGTACTTC. Its protein is CASTGTSGREIEQYF.

This sequence joins TRBV29-1 and TRBJ2-7; 8 bases align to TRBD2. Germline V CDR1 and CDR2: SQVTM, ANQGSEA. The V segment lost 6 bases and the J segment 7 bases; nucleotides outside the gene matches: 8. There are 12 residues in the CDR3. CDR3 DNA sequence: TGCAGCGTGACAAAACCTAGCGGGGAGCAGTACTTC. Amino acids: CSVTKPSGEQYF.

The chain joins TRBV2 to TRBJ1-1; D might be TRBD1 (5 bases). The V end lost 9 bases, the J end lost 6 bases, and 11 bases lay between the germline ends. Germline V gene lookup returns CDR1 SNHLY and CDR2 FYNNEI. The CDR3 runs 11 residues. CDR3 DNA: TGTGCCAGTGGCAGGGAGGCTGAAGCTTTCTTT. Protein product: CASGREAEAFF.

The chain has TRBV5-1 and TRBJ1-3; no firm D call. Germline lookup yields CDR1 SGHRS and CDR2 YFSETQ. The V gene lost 0 bases and the J gene lost 2 bases, with 9 bases spanning the gap. This CDR3 contains 15 residues. CDR3 nucleotides: TGCGCCAGCAGCTTGGGGTCGGCCACTGGAAACACCATATATTTT. Encoded protein: CASSLGSATGNTIYF.